This T cell receptor (beta chain) was observed in a study of blood T cell repertoires in COVID-19. This clone was detected a few times. Sequencing used immunoSEQ multiplex PCR; TCRdb keeps in-frame clones, though not all of them. The sample gives some 120,000 clones, 70% to 85% of which show up once; roughly 15% is in the top ten. The CDR3 has 12 residues. The V gene lost 5 bases and the J gene lost 4 bases, with 9 bases spanning the gap. In germline, CDR1 is MNHEY, CDR2 SMNVEV (reference sequence). The receptor was isolated from a woman aged 45-59 years with acute or convalescent COVID-19. What was sequenced was peripheral blood. The J gene is TRBJ2-7, the V gene TRBV27, with D tentatively TRBD2 (5 bases). CDR3: CASSLPGYEQYF. The CDR3 DNA reads as TGTGCCAGCAGTCTCCCGGGATACGAGCAGTACTTC.